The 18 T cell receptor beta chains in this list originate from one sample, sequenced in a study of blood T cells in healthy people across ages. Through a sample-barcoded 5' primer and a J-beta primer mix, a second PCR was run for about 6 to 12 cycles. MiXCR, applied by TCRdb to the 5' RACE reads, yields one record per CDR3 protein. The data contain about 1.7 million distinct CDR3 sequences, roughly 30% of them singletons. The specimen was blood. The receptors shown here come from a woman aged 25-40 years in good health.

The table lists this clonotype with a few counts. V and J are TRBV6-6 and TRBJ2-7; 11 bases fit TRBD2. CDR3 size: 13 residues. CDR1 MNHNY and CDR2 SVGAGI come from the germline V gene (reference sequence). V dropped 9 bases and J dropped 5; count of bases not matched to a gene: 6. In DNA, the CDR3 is TGTGCCAGTTCAACTAGCGGGAGTCACGAGCAGTACTTC. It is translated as CASSTSGSHEQYF.

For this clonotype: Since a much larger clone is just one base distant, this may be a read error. The CDR3 reads CVSSPDLNEKYF. In DNA form, the CDR3 reads TGCGTCAGCAGCCCCGACTTAAACGAGAAGTACTTC. V usage is TRBV5-1 and J usage is TRBJ2-7; D remains unclear. The CDR3 is 12 residues long. Germline V CDR1 and CDR2: SGHRS, YFSETQ.

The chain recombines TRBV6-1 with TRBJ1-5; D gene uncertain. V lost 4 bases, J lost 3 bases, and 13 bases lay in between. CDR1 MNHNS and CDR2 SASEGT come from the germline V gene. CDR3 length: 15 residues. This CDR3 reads CASSGGAGFNQPQHF. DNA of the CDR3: TGTGCCAGCAGTGGCGGTGCGGGCTTCAATCAGCCCCAGCATTTT.

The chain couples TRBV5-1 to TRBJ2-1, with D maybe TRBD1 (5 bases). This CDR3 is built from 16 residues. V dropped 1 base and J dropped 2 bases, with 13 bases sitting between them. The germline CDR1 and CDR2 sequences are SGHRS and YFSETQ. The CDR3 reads CASSLSPRATYNEQFF. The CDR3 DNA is TGCGCCAGCAGCTTGTCCCCCAGGGCTACCTACAATGAGCAGTTCTTC.

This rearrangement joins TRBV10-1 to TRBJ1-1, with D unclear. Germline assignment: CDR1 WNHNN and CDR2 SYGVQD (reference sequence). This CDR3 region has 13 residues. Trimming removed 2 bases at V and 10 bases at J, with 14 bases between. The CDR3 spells CASSEGPFFGAFF. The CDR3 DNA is TGCGCCAGCAGTGAGGGACCATTCTTCGGAGCTTTCTTT.

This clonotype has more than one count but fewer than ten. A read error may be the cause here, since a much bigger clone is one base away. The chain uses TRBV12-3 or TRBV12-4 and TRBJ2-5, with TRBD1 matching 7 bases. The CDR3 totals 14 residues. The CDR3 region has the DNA TGTGCCAGCAGTACCAGGGACAGAGAAGAGGCCCAGTACTTC. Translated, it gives CASSTRDREEAQYF.

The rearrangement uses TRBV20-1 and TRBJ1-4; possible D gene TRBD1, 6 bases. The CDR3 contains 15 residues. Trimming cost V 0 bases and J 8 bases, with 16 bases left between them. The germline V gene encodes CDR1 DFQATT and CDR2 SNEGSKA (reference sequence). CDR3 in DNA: TGCAGTGCTAGAGAGGCTAGGGGGGGACGGGAAAAACTGTTTTTT. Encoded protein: CSAREARGGREKLFF.

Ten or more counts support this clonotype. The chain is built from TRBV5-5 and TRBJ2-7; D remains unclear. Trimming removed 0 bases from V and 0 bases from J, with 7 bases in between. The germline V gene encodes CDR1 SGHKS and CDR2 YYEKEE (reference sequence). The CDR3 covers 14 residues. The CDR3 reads CASSLAESSYEQYF. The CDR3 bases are TGTGCCAGCAGCTTGGCCGAGTCCTCCTACGAGCAGTACTTC.

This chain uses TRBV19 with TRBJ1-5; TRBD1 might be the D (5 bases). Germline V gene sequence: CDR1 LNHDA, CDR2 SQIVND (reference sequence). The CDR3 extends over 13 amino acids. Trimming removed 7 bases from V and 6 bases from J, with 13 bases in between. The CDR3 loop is CASNGGGVQPQHF. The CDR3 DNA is TGTGCCAGTAATGGCGGGGGGGTTCAGCCCCAGCATTTT.

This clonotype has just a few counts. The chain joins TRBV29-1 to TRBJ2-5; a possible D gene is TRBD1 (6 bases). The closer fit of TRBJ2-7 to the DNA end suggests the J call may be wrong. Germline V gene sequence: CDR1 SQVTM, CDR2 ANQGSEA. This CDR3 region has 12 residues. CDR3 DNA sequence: TGCAGCATTGGCAGGGGAAGAAACGAGCAGTACTTC. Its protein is CSIGRGRNEQYF.

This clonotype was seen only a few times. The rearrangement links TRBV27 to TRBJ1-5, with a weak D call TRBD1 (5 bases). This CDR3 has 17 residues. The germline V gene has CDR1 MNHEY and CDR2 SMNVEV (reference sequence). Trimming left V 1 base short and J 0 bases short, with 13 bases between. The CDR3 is CASSLWGGTTSNQPQHF. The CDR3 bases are TGTGCCAGCAGTTTATGGGGCGGAACCACTAGCAATCAGCCCCAGCATTTT.

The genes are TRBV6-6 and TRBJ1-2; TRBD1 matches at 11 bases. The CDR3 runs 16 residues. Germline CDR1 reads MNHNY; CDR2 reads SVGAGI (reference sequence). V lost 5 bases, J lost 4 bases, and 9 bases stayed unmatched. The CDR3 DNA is TGTGCCAGCAGTGGACGCGGGACAGGGGGTAGCTATGGCTACACCTTC. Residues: CASSGRGTGGSYGYTF.

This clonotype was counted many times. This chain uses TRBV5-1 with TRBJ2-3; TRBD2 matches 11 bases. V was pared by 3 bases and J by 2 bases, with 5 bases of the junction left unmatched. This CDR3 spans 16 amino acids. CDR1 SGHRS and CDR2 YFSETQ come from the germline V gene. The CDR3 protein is CASSSRTSGFTDTQYF. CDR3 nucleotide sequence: TGCGCCAGCAGCTCCCGGACTAGCGGGTTCACAGATACGCAGTATTTT.

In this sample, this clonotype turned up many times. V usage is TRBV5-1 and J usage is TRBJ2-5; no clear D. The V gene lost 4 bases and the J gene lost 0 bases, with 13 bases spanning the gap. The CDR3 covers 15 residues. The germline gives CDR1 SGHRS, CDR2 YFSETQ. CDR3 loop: CASSPHGENQETQYF. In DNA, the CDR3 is TGCGCCAGCAGCCCTCATGGAGAGAACCAAGAGACCCAGTACTTC. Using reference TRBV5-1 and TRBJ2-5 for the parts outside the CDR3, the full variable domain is KAGVTQTPRYLIKTRGQQVTLSCSPISGHRSVSWYQQTPGQGLQFLFEYFSETQRNKGNFPGRFSGRQFSNSRSEMNVSTLELGDSALYLCASSPHGENQETQYFGPGTRLLVL.

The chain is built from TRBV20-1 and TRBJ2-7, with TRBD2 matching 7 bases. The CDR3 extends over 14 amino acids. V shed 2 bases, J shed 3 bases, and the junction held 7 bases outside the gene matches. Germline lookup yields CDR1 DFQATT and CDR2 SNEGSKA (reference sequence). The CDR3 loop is CSARRPRDYYEQYF. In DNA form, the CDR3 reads TGCAGTGCTAGAAGGCCCCGGGACTACTACGAGCAGTACTTC.

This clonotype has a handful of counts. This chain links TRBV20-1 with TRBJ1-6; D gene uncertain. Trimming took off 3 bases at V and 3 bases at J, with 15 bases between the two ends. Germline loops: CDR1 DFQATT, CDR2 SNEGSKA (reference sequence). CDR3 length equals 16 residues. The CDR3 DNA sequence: TGCAGTGCTAGTTCGGGCCTCTGGGGCTATAATTCACCCCTCCACTTT. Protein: CSASSGLWGYNSPLHF.

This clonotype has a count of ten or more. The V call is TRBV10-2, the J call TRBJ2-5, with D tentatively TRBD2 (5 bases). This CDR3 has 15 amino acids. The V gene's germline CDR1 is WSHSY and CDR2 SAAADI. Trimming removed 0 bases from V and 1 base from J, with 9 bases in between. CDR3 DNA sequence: TGCGCCAGCAGTGAGTCGCGACGGGGCCAAGAGACCCAGTACTTC. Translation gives CASSESRRGQETQYF.

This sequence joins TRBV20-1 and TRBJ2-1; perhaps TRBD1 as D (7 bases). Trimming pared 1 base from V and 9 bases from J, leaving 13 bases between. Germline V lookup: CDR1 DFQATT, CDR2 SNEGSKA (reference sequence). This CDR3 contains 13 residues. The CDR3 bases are TGCAGTGCTAGAGGACAGGGAGCGGGTGAGCAGTTCTTC. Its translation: CSARGQGAGEQFF.